Following are 23 T cell receptor beta chains from one sample sequenced in a study of identical twins. TCRdb ran MiXCR on the 5' RACE reads and lists one entry per CDR3 protein. Here the sample spans 500,000 to 600,000 distinct CDR3 sequences, less than 25% being singletons. The sample was also linked to a second study, of T cells expressing NK-cell markers.

Material: CD4+ T cells sorted from blood. The receptor set was obtained from a woman aged 18-29 years in good health.

This chain connects TRBV5-1 to TRBJ2-3; D uncertain. V was clipped by 2 bases and J by 1 base, with 14 bases between them. The CDR3 length is 16 residues. CDR1 is SGHRS and CDR2 is YFSETQ in the germline V gene. DNA for the CDR3: TGCGCCAGCAGCTTCGTTGTGGGCCTGCGCACAGATACGCAGTATTTT. This sequence encodes CASSFVVGLRTDTQYF.

The V and J genes are TRBV24-1 and TRBJ2-1, with TRBD1 matching over 7 bases. This CDR3 has 13 residues. Germline CDR1 and CDR2: KGHDR and SFDVKD. After removal of 9 bases from V and 5 bases from J, the junction contained 6 bases not matched to a gene. In DNA form, the CDR3 reads TGTGCCACCGGGGACAGAAACAACAATGAGCAGTTCTTC. Amino acids: CATGDRNNNEQFF.

This clonotype appeared a few times. The chain couples TRBV6-5 to TRBJ1-6; TRBD1 is a possible D gene (6 bases). The CDR3 loop spans 15 amino acids. The V gene lost 2 bases and the J gene lost 5 bases, with 10 bases spanning the gap. CDR1 and CDR2 (germline): MNHEY, SVGAGI. CDR3 DNA: TGTGCCAGCAGTTACGCGGGACAAGATAATTCACCCCTCCACTTT. It translates to CASSYAGQDNSPLHF.

The V gene is TRBV6-5, the J gene TRBJ2-5; TRBD2 agrees at 7 bases. CDR1 and CDR2 from the germline V gene are MNHEY and SVGAGI. J lost 1 base, V lost 3 bases, and 8 bases had no gene match. The CDR3 contains 16 residues. The CDR3 nucleotides are TGTGCCAGCAGTTATAATCCGACTAGCCGCCAAGAGACCCAGTACTTC. Amino acids: CASSYNPTSRQETQYF.

V gene TRBV10-3 combines with J gene TRBJ1-2; D remains unclear. Germline CDR1 reads ENHRY; CDR2 reads SYGVKD. The CDR3 sequence is 16 residues long. V was shortened by 6 bases and J by 1 base, with 18 bases between the two germline ends. The CDR3 DNA follows: TGTGCCATCAGCCGATGGTCCCGGTGGGTTAACTATGGCTACACCTTC. This encodes CAISRWSRWVNYGYTF.

The rearrangement joins TRBV7-9 to TRBJ1-2; D is possibly TRBD1 (5 bases). V lost 7 bases, J lost 8 bases, and 20 bases lay in between. This CDR3 has 14 amino acids. Germline loops: CDR1 SEHNR, CDR2 FQNEAQ (reference sequence). CDR3: CASTRLGALRGYTF. CDR3 bases: TGTGCCAGCACCCGACTTGGGGCCCTCAGGGGCTACACCTTC. Combining the CDR3 with reference TRBV7-9 and TRBJ1-2 gives the whole variable domain DTGVSQNPRHKITKRGQNVTFRCDPISEHNRLYWYRQTLGQGPEFLTYFQNEAQLEKSRLLSDRFSAERPKGSFSTLEIQRTEQGDSAMYLCASTRLGALRGYTFGSGTRLTVV.

In its sample, this clonotype was seen a few times. The DNA of the CDR3 is TGTGCCAGCAGCTCGACCGGGACTGCGAACTCTGGGGCCAACGTCCTGACTTTC. The encoded protein is CASSSTGTANSGANVLTF. The chain recombines TRBV5-5 with TRBJ2-6; possible D gene TRBD2, 6 bases. V was cut by 3 bases and J by 0 bases, with 16 bases left in between. Germline V gene data show CDR1 as SGHKS and CDR2 as YYEKEE (reference sequence). The length of the CDR3 is 18 residues. Drawing the rest from reference TRBV5-5 and TRBJ2-6, the complete variable domain is DAGVTQSPTHLIKTRGQQVTLRCSPISGHKSVSWYQQVLGQGPQFIFQYYEKEERGRGNFPDRFSARQFPNYSSELNVNALLLGDSALYLCASSSTGTANSGANVLTFGAGSRLTVL.

The chain joins TRBV20-1 to TRBJ2-5; 10 nucleotides align to TRBD2. The CDR3 loop spans 14 amino acids. CDR1 DFQATT and CDR2 SNEGSKA come from the germline V gene (reference sequence). V lost 3 bases and J lost 5; bases outside the gene matches: 6. The CDR3 loop reads CSARIAGGLETQYF. As DNA, the CDR3 is TGCAGTGCTAGGATAGCGGGAGGATTGGAGACCCAGTACTTC.

The genes are TRBV20-1 and TRBJ2-7, with TRBD1 matching 12 bases. Germline trimming cut 6 bases from V and 3 bases from J; bases unmatched to any gene: 6. The CDR3 runs to 14 residues. Germline V gene data show CDR1 as DFQATT and CDR2 as SNEGSKA (reference sequence). CDR3 protein: CSALRDRGLYEQYF. The DNA for the CDR3 is TGCAGTGCCCTCCGGGACAGGGGGCTCTACGAGCAGTACTTC.

V and J are TRBV5-5 and TRBJ2-5, with D maybe TRBD1 (5 bases). This CDR3 comprises 12 residues. Per the germline V gene, CDR1 is SGHKS and CDR2 is YYEKEE (reference sequence). V was cut by 7 bases and J by 4 bases, with 11 bases left in between. The CDR3 loop is CASGQTAETQYF. CDR3 DNA: TGTGCCAGCGGTCAGACAGCAGAGACCCAGTACTTC.

There are a few counts of this clonotype. The chain links TRBV20-1 to TRBJ2-7; D is possibly TRBD2 (5 bases). There are 16 residues in the CDR3. V lost 0 bases, J lost 7 bases, and 22 bases lay in between. The germline V gene has CDR1 DFQATT and CDR2 SNEGSKA (reference sequence). DNA for the CDR3: TGCAGTGCTAGAGACCCAACAGCGGAGGCCCCTAGTGAGCAGTACTTC. Translated: CSARDPTAEAPSEQYF.

This clonotype has just a few counts. The chain carries TRBV20-1 and TRBJ1-2; TRBD1 agrees at 8 bases. CDR3 length: 15 amino acids. Germline lookup yields CDR1 DFQATT and CDR2 SNEGSKA (reference sequence). V dropped 0 bases and J dropped 3; count of bases not matched to a gene: 6. The chain's CDR3 is CSARDYRGFDYGYTF. The CDR3 DNA reads as TGCAGTGCTAGAGACTACAGGGGGTTCGACTATGGCTACACCTTC.

The chain couples TRBV12-3 or TRBV12-4 to TRBJ1-5; D perhaps matches TRBD1 (5 bases). The CDR3 is 15 amino acids. Trimming shortened V by 3 bases and J by 0 bases, and 9 bases separated the two germline ends. CDR3 in DNA: TGTGCCAGCAGTTTTATAGGGGATAGCAATCAGCCCCAGCATTTT. It translates to CASSFIGDSNQPQHF.

Worth noting for this clonotype: A read error may produce the germline difference seen at one junction end. The genes are TRBV6-1 and TRBJ1-5, with D uncertain. The CDR3 runs 15 residues. Germline assignment: CDR1 MNHNS and CDR2 SASEGT. CDR3: CASTELGYSNQPQHF. The CDR3 DNA reads TGTGCCAGCACTGAATTGGGGTATAGCAATCAGCCCCAGCATTTT.

This chain joins TRBV5-6 and TRBJ1-2; weak D call: TRBD1 (6 bases). CDR3 length equals 14 residues. CDR1 and CDR2 from the germline V gene are SGHDT and YYEEEE. Between the trimmed V and J ends, which lost 1 base and 5 bases, there was a span of 12 bases. In nucleotides, the CDR3 is TGTGCCAGCAGCTTGTCAGGGGCATGGTATGGCTACACCTTC. Protein sequence: CASSLSGAWYGYTF.

This clonotype was counted between two and nine times. The J gene is TRBJ2-7, the V gene TRBV5-1; 11 nucleotides line up with TRBD2. Trimming at V came to 4 bases and at J to 0 bases, leaving 3 bases not matched to a gene. Germline CDR1 and CDR2: SGHRS and YFSETQ. This CDR3 is built from 15 residues. In DNA form, the CDR3 reads TGCGCCAGCAGCGCAGGGACTAGCGGCTCCTACGAGCAGTACTTC. It specifies CASSAGTSGSYEQYF.

This clonotype appeared a few times. The CDR3 bases are TGTGCCATCCTAGGACGGACAGGGGGCACAGATACGCAGTATTTT. Amino acid sequence: CAILGRTGGTDTQYF. The chain combines TRBV10-3 with TRBJ2-3; 9 bases line up with TRBD1. Per germline, CDR1 ENHRY and CDR2 SYGVKD. Unmatched junction bases numbered 7, after V lost 8 bases and J lost 1 base. This CDR3 is built from 15 residues.

This clonotype has more than one count but fewer than ten. The chain has TRBV7-8 and TRBJ2-1; 8 bases line up with TRBD2. V lost 8 bases, J lost 7 bases, and 7 bases stayed unmatched. Per the germline V gene, CDR1 is SGHVS and CDR2 is FQNEAQ. The CDR3 is 13 amino acids. CDR3 region: CASQGLVQNEQFF. The CDR3 DNA reads as TGTGCCAGCCAGGGACTAGTACAAAATGAGCAGTTCTTC.

The gene calls are TRBV5-4 and TRBJ1-4; 11 positions agree with TRBD1. V gave up 0 bases and J gave up 8 bases; unmatched junction bases: 9. Germline V CDR1 and CDR2: SGHNT, YYREEE (reference sequence). The CDR3 length is 17 residues. The chain's CDR3 is CASSLGGQGVQGEKLFF. The CDR3 coding sequence is TGTGCCAGCAGCTTGGGGGGACAGGGGGTCCAGGGAGAAAAACTGTTTTTT.

The sample holds many counts of this clonotype. This sequence joins TRBV20-1 and TRBJ2-3; 10 bases align to TRBD2. The germline V gene encodes CDR1 DFQATT and CDR2 SNEGSKA (reference sequence). CDR3 size: 14 residues. Unmatched junction bases numbered 7, after V lost 5 bases and J lost 5 bases. The CDR3 DNA reads TGCAGTGCTCGACTAGCGGGTTCCGGAGATACGCAGTATTTT. Its protein is CSARLAGSGDTQYF.

This chain uses TRBV6-1 with TRBJ2-7; 10 nucleotides align to TRBD2. The CDR3 runs to 15 residues. Looked up from germline, CDR1 is MNHNS and CDR2 is SASEGT. V shed 6 bases and J 4 bases; nucleotides not matched to a gene: 9. The CDR3 is CASSPPLAGVYEQYF. CDR3 in DNA: TGTGCCAGCAGCCCCCCGCTAGCGGGAGTGTACGAGCAGTACTTC.

This clonotype was observed a few times. V gene TRBV20-1 combines with J gene TRBJ1-2; no clear D gene. This CDR3 has 12 amino acids. Germline V gene data show CDR1 as DFQATT and CDR2 as SNEGSKA (reference sequence). V was cut by 4 bases and J by 7 bases, with 13 bases left in between. CDR3 bases: TGCAGTGCTATTGTCGGTTTGGGTGGCTACACCTTC. Amino acids: CSAIVGLGGYTF.

The chain employs TRBV27 and TRBJ1-2; perhaps TRBD1 as D (5 bases). The germline V gene encodes CDR1 MNHEY and CDR2 SMNVEV (reference sequence). The V and J ends lost 6 bases and 4 bases respectively, with 18 bases between them. CDR3 length: 15 residues. In DNA form, the CDR3 reads TGTGCCAGCAGCCCCGGGGCGGATAACGTCTATGGCTACACCTTC. Protein: CASSPGADNVYGYTF.